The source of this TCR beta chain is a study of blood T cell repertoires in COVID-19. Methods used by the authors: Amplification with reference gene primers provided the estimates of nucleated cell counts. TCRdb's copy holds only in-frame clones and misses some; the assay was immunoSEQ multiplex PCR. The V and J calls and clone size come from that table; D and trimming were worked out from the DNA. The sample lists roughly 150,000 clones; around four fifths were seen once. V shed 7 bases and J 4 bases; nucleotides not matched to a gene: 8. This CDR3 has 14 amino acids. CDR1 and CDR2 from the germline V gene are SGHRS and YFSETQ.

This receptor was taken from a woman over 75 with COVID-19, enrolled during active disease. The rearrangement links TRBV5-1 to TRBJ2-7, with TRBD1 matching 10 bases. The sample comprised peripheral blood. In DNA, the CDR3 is TGCGCCAGCGCCACCGGGACAGGGGTTTACGAGCAGTACTTC. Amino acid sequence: CASATGTGVYEQYF.